The present T cell receptor beta chain was sequenced within a study of T cells after yellow fever vaccination. MiXCR, run by TCRdb on the 5' RACE reads, gives a single entry per CDR3 protein. The data show 300,000 or so distinct CDR3 sequences, 6.5% to 8.5% seen once. Sample: PBMCs, taken about 41 days after the first yellow fever vaccination. The source of this sequence is a man younger than 30 who received the YFV17D yellow fever vaccine.

CDR3 region: CSARVPGGFEFYNEQFF. In DNA, the CDR3 is TGCAGTGCTAGAGTTCCCGGAGGGTTTGAGTTTTACAATGAGCAGTTCTTC. This chain joins TRBV20-1 and TRBJ2-1; the D gene is possibly TRBD2 (6 bases). The V gene lost 1 base and the J gene lost 4 bases, with 20 bases spanning the gap. The germline V gene has CDR1 DFQATT and CDR2 SNEGSKA (reference sequence). This CDR3 spans 17 amino acids.